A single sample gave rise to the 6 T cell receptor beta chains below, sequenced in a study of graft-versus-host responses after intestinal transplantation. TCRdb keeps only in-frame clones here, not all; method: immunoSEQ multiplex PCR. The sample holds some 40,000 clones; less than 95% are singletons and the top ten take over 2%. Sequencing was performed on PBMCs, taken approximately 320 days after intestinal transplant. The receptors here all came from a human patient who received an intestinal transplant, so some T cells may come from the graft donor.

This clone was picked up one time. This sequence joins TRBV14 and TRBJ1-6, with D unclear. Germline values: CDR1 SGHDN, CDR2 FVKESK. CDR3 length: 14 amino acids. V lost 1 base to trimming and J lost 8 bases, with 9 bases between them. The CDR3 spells CASSQVGNYSPLHF. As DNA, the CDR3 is TGTGCCAGCAGCCAAGTTGGGAATTATTCACCCCTCCACTTT.

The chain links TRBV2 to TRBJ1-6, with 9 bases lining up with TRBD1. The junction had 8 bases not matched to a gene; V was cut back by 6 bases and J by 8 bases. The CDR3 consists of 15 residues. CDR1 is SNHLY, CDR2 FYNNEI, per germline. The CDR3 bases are TGTGCCAGCAGCGGCGGGACAGGGAGATATTCACCCCTCCACTTT. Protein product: CASSGGTGRYSPLHF. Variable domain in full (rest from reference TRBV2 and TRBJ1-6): EPEVTQTPSHQVTQMGQEVILRCVPISNHLYFYWYRQILGQKVEFLVSFYNNEISEKSEIFDDQFSVERPDGSNFTLKIRSTKLEDSAMYFCASSGGTGRYSPLHFGNGTRLTVT.

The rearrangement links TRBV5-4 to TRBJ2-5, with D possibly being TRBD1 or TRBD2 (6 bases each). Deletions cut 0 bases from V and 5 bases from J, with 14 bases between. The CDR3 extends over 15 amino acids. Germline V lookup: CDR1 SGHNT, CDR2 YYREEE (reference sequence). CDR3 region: CASSLGSGAWETQYF. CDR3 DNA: TGTGCCAGCAGCTTGGGATCGGGGGCGTGGGAGACCCAGTACTTC.

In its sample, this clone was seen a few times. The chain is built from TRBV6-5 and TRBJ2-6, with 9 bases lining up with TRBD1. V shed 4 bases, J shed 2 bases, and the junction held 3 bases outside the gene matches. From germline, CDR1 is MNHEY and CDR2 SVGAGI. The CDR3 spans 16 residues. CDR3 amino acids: CASSSRTGAGANVLTF. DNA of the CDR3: TGTGCCAGCAGTTCCCGGACAGGGGCTGGGGCCAACGTCCTGACTTTC.

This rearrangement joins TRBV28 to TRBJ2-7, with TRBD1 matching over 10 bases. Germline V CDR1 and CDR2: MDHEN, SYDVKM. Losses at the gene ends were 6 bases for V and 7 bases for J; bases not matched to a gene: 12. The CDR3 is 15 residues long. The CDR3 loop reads CASSLPGTGAVEQYF. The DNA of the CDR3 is TGTGCCAGCAGCCTACCCGGGACAGGGGCTGTGGAGCAGTACTTC.

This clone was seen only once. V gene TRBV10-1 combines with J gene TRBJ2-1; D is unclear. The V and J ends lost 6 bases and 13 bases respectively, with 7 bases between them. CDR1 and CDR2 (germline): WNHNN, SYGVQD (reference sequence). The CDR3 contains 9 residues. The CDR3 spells CASRDIQFF. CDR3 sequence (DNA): TGCGCCAGCAGGGATATACAGTTCTTC.